This T cell receptor (beta chain) was profiled in a study of CD8 T cells in ankylosing spondylitis (dated by TCRdb to about 2017). About the full investigation: The study profiled T cell receptor beta repertoires in healthy donors and ankylosing spondylitis patients to find disease-linked TCR variants. The full study cohort comprised approximately 23 ankylosing spondylitis patients and roughly 100 healthy donors. Peripheral blood was sampled, and synovial fluid was additionally collected from ankylosing spondylitis patients. Study-level results and caveats: Some motif variants had previously been reported in the synovial fluid and blood of reactive arthritis patients, which suggests shared mechanisms of disease initiation. According to the report, matched synovial fluid samples from ankylosing spondylitis patients were significantly enriched for the disease-linked clones. The disease-linked clones showed a CD8+ phenotype and occurred at relatively low frequencies in peripheral blood. A TCR beta motif of several highly homologous amino acid variants appeared characteristic of blood from ankylosing spondylitis patients.

This clonotype was detected many times. This receptor's antigen is unknown. No quality values exist for individual bases; no much larger clone is one base distant. Including the terminal cysteine and phenylalanine, the CDR3 comprises 16 residues. CDR3 DNA is the only sequence kept; it has 48 bases, read in frame from the first base. The germline V gene sets CDR1 to SGHTA and CDR2 to FQGTGA. The V and J ends are trimmed by 1 base and 6 bases, leaving 16 bases between them. The sequencing machine was an Illumina HiSeq 2500. Quantitative 5'-RACE with molecular barcodes was used to prepare TCR beta libraries. The published analysis was carried out like this. Disease-linked TCR variants were identified with a new computational method built on a probabilistic model of VDJ rearrangement. TCRdb itself trimmed the public reads at Q25 with fastp, ran MiXCR and retained productive beta chains. Each CDR3 protein gets just one entry, which takes the most common genes and DNA from the rows behind it. None of the V and J calls come from the authors' own analysis; TCRdb made them. The sample yields under 85,000 distinct CDR3 sequences; about 5.4% were counted once. The ten largest clonotypes hold about 2.2% of the sample.

The chain is assembled from TRBV7-3 and TRBJ2-1; the D gene is tentatively TRBD1 or TRBD2, each matching 6 bases. The TCR comes from a male donor with ankylosing spondylitis or in good health (not recorded which). The sequencing input was blood, either unsorted or a sorted T cell fraction (not recorded which). Read as DNA, the sequence is TGTGCCAGCAGCTTAAGGGGGGCGGTTCGAGGCAATGAGCAGTTCTTC. Protein translation: CASSLRGAVRGNEQFF.